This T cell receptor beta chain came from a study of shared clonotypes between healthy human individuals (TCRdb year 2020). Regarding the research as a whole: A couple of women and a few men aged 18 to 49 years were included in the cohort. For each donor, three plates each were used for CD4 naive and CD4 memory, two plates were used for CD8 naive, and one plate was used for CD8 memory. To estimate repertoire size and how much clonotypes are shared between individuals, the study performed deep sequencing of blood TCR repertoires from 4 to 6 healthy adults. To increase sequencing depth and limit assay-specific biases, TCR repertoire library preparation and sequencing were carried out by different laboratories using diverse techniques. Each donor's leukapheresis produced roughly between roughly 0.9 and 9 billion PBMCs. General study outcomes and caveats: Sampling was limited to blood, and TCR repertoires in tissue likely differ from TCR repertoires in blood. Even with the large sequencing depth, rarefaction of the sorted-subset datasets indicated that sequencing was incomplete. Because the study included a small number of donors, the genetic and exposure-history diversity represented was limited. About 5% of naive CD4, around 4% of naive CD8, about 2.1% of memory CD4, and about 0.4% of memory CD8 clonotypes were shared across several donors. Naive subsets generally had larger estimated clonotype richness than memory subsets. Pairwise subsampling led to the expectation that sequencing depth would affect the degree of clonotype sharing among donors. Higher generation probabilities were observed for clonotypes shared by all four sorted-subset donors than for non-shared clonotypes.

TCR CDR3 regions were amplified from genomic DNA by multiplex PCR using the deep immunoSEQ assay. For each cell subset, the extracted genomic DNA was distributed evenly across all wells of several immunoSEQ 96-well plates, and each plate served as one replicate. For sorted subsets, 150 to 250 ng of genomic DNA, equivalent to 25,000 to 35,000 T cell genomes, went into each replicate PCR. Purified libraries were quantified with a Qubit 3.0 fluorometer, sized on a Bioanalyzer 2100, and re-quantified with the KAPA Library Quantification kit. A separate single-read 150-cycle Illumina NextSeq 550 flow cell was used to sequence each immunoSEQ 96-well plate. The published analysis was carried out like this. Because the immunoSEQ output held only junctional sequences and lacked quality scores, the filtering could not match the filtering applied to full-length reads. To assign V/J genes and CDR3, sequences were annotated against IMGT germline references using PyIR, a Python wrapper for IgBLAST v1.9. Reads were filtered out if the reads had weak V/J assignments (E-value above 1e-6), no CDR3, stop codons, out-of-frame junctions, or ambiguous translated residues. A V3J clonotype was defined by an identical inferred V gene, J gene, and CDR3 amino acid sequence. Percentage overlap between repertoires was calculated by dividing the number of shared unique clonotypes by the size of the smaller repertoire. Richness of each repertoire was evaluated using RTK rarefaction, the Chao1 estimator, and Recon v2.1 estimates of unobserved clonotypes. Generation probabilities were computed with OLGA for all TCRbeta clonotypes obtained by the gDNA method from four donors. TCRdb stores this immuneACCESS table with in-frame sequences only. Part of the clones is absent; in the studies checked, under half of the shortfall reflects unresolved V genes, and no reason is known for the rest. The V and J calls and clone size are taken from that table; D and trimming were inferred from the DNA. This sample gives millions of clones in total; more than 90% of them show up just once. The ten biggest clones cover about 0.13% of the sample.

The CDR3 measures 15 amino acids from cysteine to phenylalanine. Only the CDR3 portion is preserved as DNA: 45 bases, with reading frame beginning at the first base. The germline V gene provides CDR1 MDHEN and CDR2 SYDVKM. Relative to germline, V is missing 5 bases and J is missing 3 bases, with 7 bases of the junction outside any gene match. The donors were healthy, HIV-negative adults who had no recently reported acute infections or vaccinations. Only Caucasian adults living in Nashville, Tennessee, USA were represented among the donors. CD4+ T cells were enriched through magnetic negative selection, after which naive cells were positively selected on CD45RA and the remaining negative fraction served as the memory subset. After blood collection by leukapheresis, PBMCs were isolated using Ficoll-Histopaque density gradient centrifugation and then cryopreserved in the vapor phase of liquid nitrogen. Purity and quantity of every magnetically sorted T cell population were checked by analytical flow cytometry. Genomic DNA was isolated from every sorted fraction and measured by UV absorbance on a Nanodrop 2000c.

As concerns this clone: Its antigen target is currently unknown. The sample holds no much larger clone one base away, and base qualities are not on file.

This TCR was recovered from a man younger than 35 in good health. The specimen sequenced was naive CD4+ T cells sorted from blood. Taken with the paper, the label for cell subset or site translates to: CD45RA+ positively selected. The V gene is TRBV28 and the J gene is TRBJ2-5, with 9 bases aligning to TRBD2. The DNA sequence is TGTGCCAGCAGTAGTAGCGGGGGAGGGGAAGAGACCCAGTACTTC. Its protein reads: CASSSSGGGEETQYF.